Listed below are T cell receptor beta chains from one sample, sequenced in a study of T cells in Graves' hyperthyroidism and ophthalmopathy. TCRdb redid the calling of the multiplex PCR reads with MiXCR, one entry per CDR3 protein. In the table there are about 400,000 distinct CDR3 sequences, around 14% of which are singletons. Sequences were obtained from blood. The origin of the receptors is a woman younger than 45 with Graves' hyperthyroidism. Both conserved end residues are trimmed from each CDR3. The order of the fields is CDR3 length, J gene, clone size, V gene, CDR3 protein. Rows give clone size only sometimes, using once, few, many, or a class for an expanded clone.

CDR3 length: 13
J gene: TRBJ1-6
clone size: .
V gene: TRBV7-8
CDR3 protein: ASSPFEQYNSPLH

CDR3 length: 12
J gene: TRBJ1-5
clone size: many
V gene: TRBV7-8
CDR3 protein: ASRASEANQPQH

CDR3 length: 16
J gene: TRBJ2-7
clone size: .
V gene: TRBV3-1
CDR3 protein: ASSPGTRGFREFHEQY

CDR3 length: 12
J gene: TRBJ2-7
clone size: .
V gene: TRBV6-1
CDR3 protein: ASTPDFDSYEQY

CDR3 length: 12
J gene: TRBJ2-7
clone size: many
V gene: TRBV2
CDR3 protein: ASRLSGALYEQY

CDR3 length: 12
J gene: TRBJ2-5
clone size: .
V gene: TRBV11-2
CDR3 protein: PSRQPGQKETQY

CDR3 length: 13
J gene: TRBJ2-1
clone size: .
V gene: TRBV7-3
CDR3 protein: ASSLAASGINEQF

CDR3 length: 9
J gene: TRBJ2-7
clone size: many
V gene: TRBV12-3/TRBV12-4
CDR3 protein: ASSLNYEQY

CDR3 length: 11
J gene: TRBJ1-5
clone size: .
V gene: TRBV28
CDR3 protein: ASRNREHQPQH

CDR3 length: 12
J gene: TRBJ2-1
clone size: many
V gene: TRBV5-6
CDR3 protein: ASSLIPENNEQF

CDR3 length: 14
J gene: TRBJ2-7
clone size: .
V gene: TRBV4-2
CDR3 protein: ASSQPGKGAFNEQY

CDR3 length: 14
J gene: TRBJ2-3
clone size: many
V gene: TRBV27
CDR3 protein: ASSLRPQPGRDTQY

CDR3 length: 15
J gene: TRBJ2-3
clone size: many
V gene: TRBV12-3/TRBV12-4
CDR3 protein: ASSLASQTSGKDTQY

CDR3 length: 8
J gene: TRBJ2-5
clone size: many
V gene: TRBV20-1
CDR3 protein: SADKGPQY

CDR3 length: 13
J gene: TRBJ1-2
clone size: .
V gene: TRBV7-2
CDR3 protein: ASSAGLSGNYGYT

CDR3 length: 14
J gene: TRBJ1-5
clone size: .
V gene: TRBV19
CDR3 protein: ASSIFLYRDNQPQH

CDR3 length: 14
J gene: TRBJ1-1
clone size: many
V gene: TRBV6-5
CDR3 protein: ASSYGQGARNTEAF

CDR3 length: 13
J gene: TRBJ2-5
clone size: .
V gene: TRBV25-1
CDR3 protein: ASSEYFTLQETQY

CDR3 length: 10
J gene: TRBJ2-1
clone size: .
V gene: TRBV30
CDR3 protein: AWSARGNEQF

CDR3 length: 12
J gene: TRBJ2-3
clone size: many
V gene: TRBV20-1
CDR3 protein: SAGLAGAPDTQY

CDR3 length: 12
J gene: TRBJ2-7
clone size: many
V gene: TRBV6-5
CDR3 protein: ASSYREDPYEQY

CDR3 length: 14
J gene: TRBJ1-3
clone size: few
V gene: TRBV28
CDR3 protein: ASSFPAGDSGNTIY

CDR3 length: 14
J gene: TRBJ2-3
clone size: .
V gene: TRBV10-3
CDR3 protein: AIREGLAGATDTQY

CDR3 length: 12
J gene: TRBJ1-1
clone size: many
V gene: TRBV11-1
CDR3 protein: ASSSTQGATEAF

CDR3 length: 16
J gene: TRBJ2-1
clone size: .
V gene: TRBV7-9
CDR3 protein: ASSEGLAGPTAYNEQF

CDR3 length: 13
J gene: TRBJ2-2
clone size: .
V gene: TRBV9
CDR3 protein: ASSVLAGDTGELF

CDR3 length: 12
J gene: TRBJ2-7
clone size: many
V gene: TRBV28
CDR3 protein: ASSLVGLAYEQY

CDR3 length: 14
J gene: TRBJ1-1
clone size: many
V gene: TRBV7-2
CDR3 protein: ASSFAGGRKSTEAF

CDR3 length: 12
J gene: TRBJ2-5
clone size: few
V gene: TRBV18
CDR3 protein: ASSPVGAQETQY

CDR3 length: 13
J gene: TRBJ1-5
clone size: few
V gene: TRBV29-1
CDR3 protein: SARMGQGSNQPQH

CDR3 length: 17
J gene: TRBJ2-3
clone size: many
V gene: TRBV11-2
CDR3 protein: ASSLDRLAGWTGTDTQY

CDR3 length: 10
J gene: TRBJ2-3
clone size: many
V gene: TRBV6-1
CDR3 protein: ASSKNTDTQY

CDR3 length: 11
J gene: TRBJ2-1
clone size: .
V gene: TRBV7-9
CDR3 protein: ASSQATGREQF

CDR3 length: 13
J gene: TRBJ1-5
clone size: .
V gene: TRBV2
CDR3 protein: ASSGRRGEGQPQH

CDR3 length: 14
J gene: TRBJ2-2
clone size: many
V gene: TRBV7-2
CDR3 protein: ASSPPPGLASGELF

CDR3 length: 14
J gene: TRBJ2-7
clone size: many
V gene: TRBV10-3
CDR3 protein: AIRRTGPGDRYEQY

CDR3 length: 16
J gene: TRBJ1-1
clone size: few
V gene: TRBV3-1
CDR3 protein: ASSLPGQGAFRGTEAF

CDR3 length: 12
J gene: TRBJ2-7
clone size: .
V gene: TRBV5-6
CDR3 protein: ASSLSGKSYEQY

CDR3 length: 12
J gene: TRBJ2-3
clone size: few
V gene: TRBV5-1
CDR3 protein: ASSLVGVEDTQY

CDR3 length: 10
J gene: TRBJ1-2
clone size: .
V gene: TRBV29-1
CDR3 protein: SVGTGYYGYT

CDR3 length: 13
J gene: TRBJ2-2
clone size: many
V gene: TRBV5-1
CDR3 protein: ASSLARQGPGELF